These T cell receptor beta chains were read from a single sample in a study of human T cells and chemical hapten exposure. A single record per CDR3 protein comes from TCRdb applying MiXCR to the RACE reads. Of 80,000 to 100,000 distinct CDR3 sequences in the sample, just under 9% were seen once. Sequences were obtained from whole blood. The receptor source for this set is a female donor in good health. Some clones in this sample may be carry-over from other donors' samples. Both conserved end residues are part of each CDR3. Fields, in order: V gene, D gene, CDR3 length, clone size, J gene, CDR3 DNA, CDR3 protein. D genes are given only for firm matches. Rows may omit the clone size; those that give it use once, few, many or a size class.

>TRBV27|TRBD1|14|few|TRBJ2-5
TGTGCCAGCAGTTTGGACAGGTGGGGGGAGACCCAGTACTTC
CASSLDRWGETQYF
>TRBV6-6|NA|11|NA|TRBJ2-1
TGTGCCAGCAATGGAGGGGGTAAGCAGTTCTTC
CASNGGGKQFF
>TRBV2|TRBD1|13|many|TRBJ2-1
TGTGCCAGTTCCCTACAGGGGTACAATGAGCAGTTCTTC
CASSLQGYNEQFF
>TRBV7-9|NA|14|NA|TRBJ2-1
TGTGCCAGCAGCTTAGCTGTGATAAACAATGAGCAGTTCTTC
CASSLAVINNEQFF
>TRBV11-3|NA|14|NA|TRBJ2-3
TGTGCCAGCAGCTTAGATCGAACAGGGAGTACGCAGTATTTT
CASSLDRTGSTQYF
>TRBV12-3/TRBV12-4|NA|13|few|TRBJ1-4
TGTGCCACCTCCGGGACCCCCGGTGAAAAACTGTTTTTT
CATSGTPGEKLFF
>TRBV29-1|NA|14|few|TRBJ2-2
TGCAGCGTTGAAAGACAGGACAACACCGGGGAGCTGTTTTTT
CSVERQDNTGELFF
>TRBV7-2|TRBD2|19|NA|TRBJ2-4
TGTGCCAGCAGCACCCTCATAGCGGGAGGGGTCTTAGCCAAAAACATTCAGTACTTC
CASSTLIAGGVLAKNIQYF
>TRBV20-1|TRBD2|17|NA|TRBJ2-3
TGCAGTGCCCCAGGACTAGCGGGTTACGAGGACACAGATACGCAGTATTTT
CSAPGLAGYEDTDTQYF
>TRBV12-5|NA|14|NA|TRBJ2-6
TGTGCTAGTGGTTTAGGGGGGGGGGCCAACGTCCTGACTTTC
CASGLGGGANVLTF
>TRBV6-1|TRBD2|17|few|TRBJ2-3
TGTGCCAGCAGTGAAAATAGCGGGAGGGCCGGAACAGATACGCAGTATTTT
CASSENSGRAGTDTQYF
>TRBV7-2|TRBD2|13|few|TRBJ2-2
TGTGCCAATGCGGGGGTACGAACCGGGGAGCTGTTTTTT
CANAGVRTGELFF
>TRBV12-3/TRBV12-4|NA|16|NA|TRBJ2-3
TGTGCCAGCAGTCGCCTGTCGGGAGCCCACACAGATACGCAGTATTTT
CASSRLSGAHTDTQYF
>TRBV9|NA|14|few|TRBJ2-7
TGTGCCAGCAGCGTAGAAGGCCCCAGTGACGAGCAGTACTTC
CASSVEGPSDEQYF
>TRBV6-1|TRBD2|17|few|TRBJ2-7
TGTGCCAGCAGAGCTCGAGCCAGAGCGGGAGGCACCTACGAGCAGTACTTC
CASRARARAGGTYEQYF
>TRBV2|NA|13|many|TRBJ1-5
TGTGCCAGCAGTGACGGGGACAATCAGCCCCAGCATTTT
CASSDGDNQPQHF
>TRBV11-3|TRBD2|14|NA|TRBJ2-1
TGTGCCAGCAGCACTGGACTAGCAAGCAATGAGCAGTTCTTC
CASSTGLASNEQFF
>TRBV4-1|TRBD2|16|many|TRBJ2-1
TGCGCCAGCAGCCCCTTTCCGCTAGCGGGGGTCAATGAGCAGTTCTTC
CASSPFPLAGVNEQFF
>TRBV25-1|NA|11|many|TRBJ1-4
TGTGCCAGCAGACAGGGTTTTCGACTGTTTTTT
CASRQGFRLFF
>TRBV20-1|NA|15|NA|TRBJ2-3
TGCAGTGCTCAAGAGGGGCTTAGGGGCGCAGATACGCAGTATTTT
CSAQEGLRGADTQYF
>TRBV25-1|NA|11|NA|TRBJ1-2
TGTGCCAGCAGGTTGGACTATGGCTACACCTTC
CASRLDYGYTF
>TRBV27|NA|14|many|TRBJ1-4
TGTGCCAGCAGTTTTGGCAGGGGCAATGAAAAACTGTTTTTT
CASSFGRGNEKLFF
>TRBV7-2|NA|13|few|TRBJ2-2
TGTGCCAGCAGCTCCACGTACGCCGGGGAGCTGTTTTTT
CASSSTYAGELFF
>TRBV7-9|NA|15|NA|TRBJ1-4
TGTGCCAGCAGCCCCCGACAAGGCACTAATGAAAAACTGTTTTTT
CASSPRQGTNEKLFF
>TRBV5-1|TRBD2|14|NA|TRBJ2-5
TGCGCCAGCAGGGCAACAGCGGGAGAAGAGACCCAGTACTTC
CASRATAGEETQYF
>TRBV5-6|NA|14|few|TRBJ2-5
TGTGCCAGCAGCTTGTCAGGGCTGGGGGAGACCCAGTACTTC
CASSLSGLGETQYF
>TRBV5-4|NA|12|few|TRBJ1-1
TGTGCCAGCAGCTTGGCCGCCACTGAAGCTTTCTTT
CASSLAATEAFF
>TRBV2|TRBD1|16|NA|TRBJ1-4
TGTGCCAGCAGAGAAAGCCCAGGGGGCGCCGGGGAAAAACTGTTTTTT
CASRESPGGAGEKLFF
>TRBV20-1|NA|14|few|TRBJ2-6
TGCAGTGCTACGGGGGTAAGGCGGGCCAACGTCCTGACTTTC
CSATGVRRANVLTF
>TRBV20-1|TRBD1|16|NA|TRBJ1-1
TGCAGTGCTAGAGATTCCGCCCCCGGGACACAGGGGGAAGCTTTCTTT
CSARDSAPGTQGEAFF
>TRBV5-1|TRBD1|14|few|TRBJ1-4
TGCGCCAGCAGCCGGGGACAGGGGAGTGAAAAACTGTTTTTT
CASSRGQGSEKLFF
>TRBV6-1|NA|16|NA|TRBJ2-3
TGTGCCAGCAGTGATTGGCAGCGCCGGAGGGCAGATACGCAGTATTTT
CASSDWQRRRADTQYF
>TRBV7-2|NA|14|NA|TRBJ2-3
TGTGCCAGCAGCTTAGACGGGACTCTAGATACGCAGTATTTT
CASSLDGTLDTQYF
>TRBV6-1|TRBD1|13|few|TRBJ2-1
TGTGCCAGCAGATTCGGACAGGGCAATGAGCAGTTCTTC
CASRFGQGNEQFF
>TRBV29-1|NA|12|many|TRBJ2-7
TGCAGCGTGGCTGACGAGAGCTACGAGCAGTACTTC
CSVADESYEQYF
>TRBV12-3/TRBV12-4|NA|14|few|TRBJ2-3
TGTGCCAGCAGTTTTAACACGCGGGCCAATACGCAGTATTTT
CASSFNTRANTQYF
>TRBV28|NA|13|few|TRBJ1-2
TGTGCCAGCAGTTTCGCCCGTGTACATGGCTACACCTTC
CASSFARVHGYTF
>TRBV7-9|TRBD1|16|few|TRBJ2-2
TGTGCCAGCAGTTACAGGGACAGCTCGAACACCGGGGAGCTGTTTTTT
CASSYRDSSNTGELFF
>TRBV18|NA|13|many|TRBJ2-3
TGTGCCAGCTCACCGACAGGAGGAGATACGCAGTATTTT
CASSPTGGDTQYF
>TRBV20-1|TRBD1|14|NA|TRBJ2-1
TGCAGTGCTAGGGGGACAGGCACTTACAATGAGCAGTTCTTC
CSARGTGTYNEQFF
>TRBV12-3/TRBV12-4|TRBD2|14|few|TRBJ2-7
TGTGCCAGCAGTTTCGGGGGGATTAGGGCGGAGCAGTACTTC
CASSFGGIRAEQYF